The 7 T cell receptor beta chains listed next were all sequenced from one sample in a study of Graves' ophthalmopathy and Graves' hyperthyroidism. As the template, RNA transcripts were used to amplify TCR beta CDR3 regions. HTBI primers were used in a first-round RT-PCR, which preceded a second-round multiplex PCR. TCRdb redid the calling of the multiplex PCR reads with MiXCR, one entry per CDR3 protein. The sample has 300,000 to 400,000 distinct CDR3 sequences, about 17% seen once. Sequenced: peripheral blood. Every receptor here comes from an adult man with Graves' ophthalmopathy.

This clonotype has ten or more counts. V is TRBV5-1 and J is TRBJ2-2; D possibly corresponds to TRBD1 (5 bases). V was clipped by 2 bases and J by 2 bases, with 13 bases between them. There are 16 residues in the CDR3. Per germline, CDR1 SGHRS and CDR2 YFSETQ. The CDR3 loop is CASSFATAINTGELFF. CDR3 in DNA: TGCGCCAGCAGCTTCGCGACAGCGATAAACACCGGGGAGCTGTTTTTT.

This clonotype was observed at least ten times. The V and J genes are TRBV20-1 and TRBJ1-5, with a possible D match to TRBD1 (5 bases). This CDR3 has 14 residues. The V and J ends lost 6 bases and 7 bases respectively, with 19 bases between them. From germline, CDR1 is DFQATT and CDR2 SNEGSKA (reference sequence). Written as DNA, the CDR3 is TGCAGTGCCCGCCCCACCTCCAGGGCCCAGCCCCAGCATTTT. Translated: CSARPTSRAQPQHF.

The sample holds many counts of this clonotype. The J gene is TRBJ2-2, the V gene TRBV12-3 or TRBV12-4, with 7 bases that match TRBD2. The CDR3 is 17 residues long. With V trimmed by 7 bases and J by 3 bases, 14 bases remained unmatched. CDR3 sequence: CASILGLGGSHTGELFF. The CDR3 DNA reads as TGTGCCAGCATCCTGGGATTGGGCGGGAGCCACACCGGGGAGCTGTTTTTT.

This clonotype appeared many times. This chain connects TRBV7-9 to TRBJ2-5; D not resolved. V was trimmed by 7 bases and J by 5 bases, leaving 11 bases between them. This CDR3 region has 12 residues. Germline CDR1 reads SEHNR; CDR2 reads FQNEAQ (reference sequence). The CDR3 protein is CASKERHETQYF. CDR3 DNA: TGTGCCAGCAAGGAACGTCATGAGACCCAGTACTTC.

At least ten counts were recorded for this clonotype. The J gene is TRBJ1-6, the V gene TRBV28; no clear D. The germline V gene encodes CDR1 MDHEN and CDR2 SYDVKM. V lost 2 bases to trimming and J lost 2 bases, with 7 bases between them. This CDR3 spans 15 amino acids. The CDR3 is CASSLGSTYNSPLHF. CDR3 in DNA: TGTGCCAGCAGTTTAGGCAGCACCTATAATTCACCCCTCCACTTT.

This clonotype was picked up many times. This sequence joins TRBV4-2 and TRBJ1-6; D uncertain. From germline, CDR1 is LGHNA and CDR2 YNFKEQ. The CDR3 contains 13 residues. V was trimmed by 0 bases and J by 9 bases, leaving 6 bases between them. The CDR3 spells CASSQDQGSPLHF. In DNA, the CDR3 is TGTGCCAGCAGCCAAGACCAAGGTTCACCCCTCCACTTT.

This clonotype was observed many times. The chain couples TRBV5-1 to TRBJ2-2; D unresolved. The germline CDR1 and CDR2 sequences are SGHRS and YFSETQ. This CDR3 has 14 amino acids. V was shortened by 3 bases and J by 9 bases, with 15 bases between the two germline ends. The CDR3 sequence: CASSSDPANRELFF. As DNA, the CDR3 is TGCGCCAGCAGCTCCGACCCAGCCAACAGGGAGCTGTTTTTT.